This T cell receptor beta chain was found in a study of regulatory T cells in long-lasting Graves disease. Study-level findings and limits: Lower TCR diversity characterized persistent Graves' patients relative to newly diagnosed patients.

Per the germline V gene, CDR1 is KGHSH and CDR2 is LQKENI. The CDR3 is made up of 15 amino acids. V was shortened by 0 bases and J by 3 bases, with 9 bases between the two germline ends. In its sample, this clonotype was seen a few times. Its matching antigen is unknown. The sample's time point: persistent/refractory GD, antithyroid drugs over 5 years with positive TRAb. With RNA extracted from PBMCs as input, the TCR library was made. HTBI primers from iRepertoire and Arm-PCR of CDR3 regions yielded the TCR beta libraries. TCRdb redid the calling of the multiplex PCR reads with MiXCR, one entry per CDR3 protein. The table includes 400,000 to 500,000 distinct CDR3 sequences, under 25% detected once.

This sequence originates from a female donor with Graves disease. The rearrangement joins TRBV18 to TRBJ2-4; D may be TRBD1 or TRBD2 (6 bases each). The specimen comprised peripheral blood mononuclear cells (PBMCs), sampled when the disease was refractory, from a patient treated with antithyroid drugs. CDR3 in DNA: TGTGCCAGCTCACCACCGGGGGGCCGCAAAAACATTCAGTACTTC. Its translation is CASSPPGGRKNIQYF.